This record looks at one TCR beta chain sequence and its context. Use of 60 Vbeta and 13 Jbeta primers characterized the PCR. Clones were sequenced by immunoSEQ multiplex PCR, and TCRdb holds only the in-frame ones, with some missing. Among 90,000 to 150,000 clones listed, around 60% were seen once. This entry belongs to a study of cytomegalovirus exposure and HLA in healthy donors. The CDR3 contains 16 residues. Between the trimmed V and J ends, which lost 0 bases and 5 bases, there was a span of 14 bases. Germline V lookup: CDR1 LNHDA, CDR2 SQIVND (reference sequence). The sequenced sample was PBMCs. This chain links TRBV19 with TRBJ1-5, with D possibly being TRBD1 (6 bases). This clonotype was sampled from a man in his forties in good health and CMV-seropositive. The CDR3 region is CASSIDLGGGHQPQHF. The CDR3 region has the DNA TGTGCCAGTAGTATAGATCTAGGGGGGGGGCATCAGCCCCAGCATTTT.